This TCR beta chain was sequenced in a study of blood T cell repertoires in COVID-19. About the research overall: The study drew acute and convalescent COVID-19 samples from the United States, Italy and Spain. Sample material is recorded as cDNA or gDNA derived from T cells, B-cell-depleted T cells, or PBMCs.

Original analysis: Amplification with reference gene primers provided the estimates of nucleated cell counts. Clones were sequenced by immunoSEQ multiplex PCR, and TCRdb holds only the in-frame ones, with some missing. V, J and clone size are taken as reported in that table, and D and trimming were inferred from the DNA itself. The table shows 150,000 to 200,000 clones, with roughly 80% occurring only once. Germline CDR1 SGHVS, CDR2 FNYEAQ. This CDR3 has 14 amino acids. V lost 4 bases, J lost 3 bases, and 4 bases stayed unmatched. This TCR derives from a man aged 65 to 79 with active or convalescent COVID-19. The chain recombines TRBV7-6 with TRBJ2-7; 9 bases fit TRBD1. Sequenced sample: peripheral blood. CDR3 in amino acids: CASSSSTGGYEQYF. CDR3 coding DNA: TGTGCCAGCAGCTCCTCGACAGGGGGCTACGAGCAGTACTTC.